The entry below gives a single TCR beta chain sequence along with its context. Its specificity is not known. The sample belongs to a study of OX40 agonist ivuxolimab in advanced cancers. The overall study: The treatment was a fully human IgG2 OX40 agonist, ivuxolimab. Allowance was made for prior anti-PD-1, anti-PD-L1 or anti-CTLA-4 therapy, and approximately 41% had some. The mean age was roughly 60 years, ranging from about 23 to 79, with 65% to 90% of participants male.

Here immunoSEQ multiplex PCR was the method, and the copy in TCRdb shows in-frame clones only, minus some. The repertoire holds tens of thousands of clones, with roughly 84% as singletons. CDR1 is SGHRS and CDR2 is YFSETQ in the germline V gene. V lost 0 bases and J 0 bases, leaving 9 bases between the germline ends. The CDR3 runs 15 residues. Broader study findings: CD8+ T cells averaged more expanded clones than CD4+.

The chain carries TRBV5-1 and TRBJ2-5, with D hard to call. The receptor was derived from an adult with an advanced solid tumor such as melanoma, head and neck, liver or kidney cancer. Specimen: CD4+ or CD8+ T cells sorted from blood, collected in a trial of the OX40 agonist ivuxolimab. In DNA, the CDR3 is TGCGCCAGCAGCTTGGGGGGTACCTACCAAGAGACCCAGTACTTC. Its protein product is CASSLGGTYQETQYF.